The entry below describes one TCR beta chain. CDR3 length equals 16 residues. CDR1 LGHNA and CDR2 YNFKEQ come from the germline V gene. V lost 0 bases and J lost 6; bases outside the gene matches: 5. These data come from a study of blood T cell repertoires in COVID-19. About the study: Specimens from acute and convalescent COVID-19 originated in the United States, Italy and Spain. In each case, the material was cDNA or gDNA derived from T cells, B-cell-depleted T cells, or PBMCs.

TCRdb's copy holds only in-frame clones and misses some; the assay was immunoSEQ multiplex PCR. The table lists nearly 90,000 clones, about two thirds of them singletons. The sequence was collected from a woman aged 80 or over with acute or convalescent COVID-19. This chain links TRBV4-2 with TRBJ2-3; TRBD2 aligns across 11 bases. The material sequenced was peripheral blood. The CDR3 coding sequence is TGTGCCAGCAGCCAAGAGGTAGCGGGGGGGCCCGATACGCAGTATTTT. This codes for CASSQEVAGGPDTQYF.